This passage covers 15 T cell receptor beta chains from one sample sequenced in a study of T cells in localized non-small cell lung cancer. Some clones are missing from TCRdb's copy, which holds only in-frame ones; the method was immunoSEQ multiplex PCR. The profile shows 25,000 to 35,000 clones, over 80% of them singletons. Here the sequenced sample was peripheral blood, taken before any cancer treatment. The receptors originated from a male donor aged 60 or over with stage I lung adenocarcinoma.

Only a few counts were recorded for this clone. Additional DNA sequences in this sample encode the identical CDR3. The chain joins TRBV11-2 to TRBJ1-2; D is ambiguous. The CDR3 contains 14 residues. CDR1 is SGHAT and CDR2 is FQNNGV in the germline V gene. Trimming stripped 3 bases from V and 1 base from J, with 9 bases between. This CDR3 is CASSLSRSNYGYTF. CDR3 coding DNA: TGTGCCAGCAGCTTGTCCAGAAGTAACTATGGCTACACCTTC.

The chain combines TRBV4-3 with TRBJ2-1, with D perhaps assigned TRBD1 or TRBD2 (5 bases each). With 1 base removed from V and 0 bases from J, the gap between germline ends came to 10 bases. CDR1 is LGHNA and CDR2 is YSLEER in the germline V gene. The CDR3 has 16 residues. CDR3 DNA sequence: TGCGCCAGCAGCCAAGTATGGGACCTCTCCTACAATGAGCAGTTCTTC. Protein sequence: CASSQVWDLSYNEQFF.

The rearrangement links TRBV9 to TRBJ2-4; TRBD1 aligns across 7 bases. Germline CDR1 reads SGDLS; CDR2 reads YYNGEE. The CDR3 sequence is 16 residues long. V shed 0 bases and J 6 bases; nucleotides not matched to a gene: 9. The CDR3 DNA sequence: TGTGCCAGCAGCGTAGGTCCAGGGGGTTCCTCAAACATTCAGTACTTC. Translated: CASSVGPGGSSNIQYF.

The chain combines TRBV5-6 with TRBJ2-7; D tentatively reads TRBD1 or TRBD2 (5 bases each). Germline V lookup: CDR1 SGHDT, CDR2 YYEEEE. This CDR3 has 15 amino acids. Trimming stripped 4 bases from V and 3 bases from J, with 17 bases between. The CDR3 is CASSPMGRESYEQYF. The CDR3 DNA is TGTGCCAGCAGCCCCATGGGCAGGGAGAGCTACGAGCAGTACTTC.

The rearrangement uses TRBV28 and TRBJ2-3, with no clear D. Trimming took off 8 bases at V and 4 bases at J, with 10 bases between the two ends. Germline V gene sequence: CDR1 MDHEN, CDR2 SYDVKM. This CDR3 has 12 residues. The CDR3 DNA reads as TGTGCCAGCGGCCCTCCCTCAGATACGCAGTATTTT. Translated: CASGPPSDTQYF.

The chain combines TRBV19 with TRBJ1-6; D ambiguous. This CDR3 spans 16 amino acids. Per the germline V gene, CDR1 is LNHDA and CDR2 is SQIVND (reference sequence). V shed 5 bases and J shed 6 bases, with 17 bases lying between them. CDR3 sequence (DNA): TGTGCCAGTAGTCACCCGCCGGTCTTCGGTAATTCACCCCTCCACTTT. Translating it yields CASSHPPVFGNSPLHF.

The chain uses TRBV6-6 and TRBJ2-7; tentatively, D is TRBD1 or TRBD2 (5 bases each). The V gene's germline CDR1 is MNHNY and CDR2 SVGAGI (reference sequence). V lost 5 bases, J lost 4 bases, and 9 bases lay in between. The CDR3 runs 12 residues. As DNA, the CDR3 is TGTGCCAGCAGTGGGGACCCGTACGAGCAGTACTTC. The encoded protein is CASSGDPYEQYF.

The chain is built from TRBV5-1 and TRBJ1-1, with 8 bases matching TRBD1. CDR3 size: 14 residues. The J segment lost 6 bases and the V segment lost 3 bases, leaving 7 bases of the junction unmatched. The germline gives CDR1 SGHRS, CDR2 YFSETQ. The CDR3 DNA reads TGCGCCAGCAGCTCCGGACAGGGTGTGGCTGAAGCTTTCTTT. It yields the protein CASSSGQGVAEAFF.

This clone was picked up a small number of times. The V call is TRBV4-2, the J call TRBJ2-2; D uncertain. CDR1 and CDR2 from the germline V gene are LGHNA and YNFKEQ. V lost 0 bases to trimming and J lost 9 bases, with 8 bases between them. CDR3 length: 13 amino acids. The CDR3 DNA follows: TGTGCCAGCAGCCAAGATTGGACGCGGGAGCTGTTTTTT. Its translation is CASSQDWTRELFF.

The V call is TRBV2, the J call TRBJ1-6; D not certain. The CDR3 runs to 13 residues. Per germline, CDR1 SNHLY and CDR2 FYNNEI. The ends were cut back, 2 bases at V and 7 bases at J, with 6 bases in the middle. The CDR3 region has the DNA TGTGCCAGCAGTGAAAGGGCAAATTCACCCCTCCACTTT. As protein: CASSERANSPLHF.

This clone was counted a single time. The V gene is TRBV21-1, the J gene TRBJ1-1. TRBV21-1 is labeled a pseudogene. The CDR3 consists of 15 residues. CDR3 sequence (DNA): TGTGCCAGCAGCGCAAACCGGGGACTGGGCACTGAAGCTTTCTTT. Its translation is CASSANRGLGTEAFF.

The J gene is TRBJ2-7, the V gene TRBV7-8; a weak D match, TRBD1 (6 bases). V was shortened by 3 bases and J by 2 bases, with 17 bases between the two germline ends. From germline, CDR1 is SGHVS and CDR2 FQNEAQ. The CDR3 is made up of 16 amino acids. The CDR3 sequence: CASSFQDSDLTYEQYF. CDR3 sequence (DNA): TGTGCCAGCAGCTTCCAGGACAGCGACCTTACCTACGAGCAGTACTTC.

This clone was recorded once. This chain links TRBV30 with TRBJ2-3; D not certain. V lost 5 bases and J 3 bases, leaving 9 bases between the germline ends. There are 12 residues in the CDR3. Germline V gives CDR1 GTSNPN, CDR2 SVGIG (reference sequence). The CDR3 loop reads CAWDAKTDTQYF. CDR3 nucleotides: TGTGCCTGGGATGCTAAGACAGATACGCAGTATTTT.

The gene calls are TRBV7-2 and TRBJ1-1; D is unclear. Germline CDR1 is SGHTA and CDR2 is FQGNSA. This CDR3 is built from 13 residues. The V gene lost 2 bases and the J gene lost 2 bases, with 6 bases spanning the gap. In DNA form, the CDR3 reads TGTGCCAGCAGCTTAAAGGTAAACACTGAAGCTTTCTTT. Protein: CASSLKVNTEAFF.

The J gene is TRBJ2-7, the V gene TRBV5-8; unclear D gene. Germline CDR1 reads SGHTS; CDR2 reads YDEGEE. The V end lost 4 bases, the J end lost 0 bases, and 8 bases lay between the germline ends. The CDR3 contains 13 residues. CDR3 sequence: CASSKWSSYEQYF. CDR3 sequence (DNA): TGTGCCAGCAGCAAATGGAGCTCCTACGAGCAGTACTTC.